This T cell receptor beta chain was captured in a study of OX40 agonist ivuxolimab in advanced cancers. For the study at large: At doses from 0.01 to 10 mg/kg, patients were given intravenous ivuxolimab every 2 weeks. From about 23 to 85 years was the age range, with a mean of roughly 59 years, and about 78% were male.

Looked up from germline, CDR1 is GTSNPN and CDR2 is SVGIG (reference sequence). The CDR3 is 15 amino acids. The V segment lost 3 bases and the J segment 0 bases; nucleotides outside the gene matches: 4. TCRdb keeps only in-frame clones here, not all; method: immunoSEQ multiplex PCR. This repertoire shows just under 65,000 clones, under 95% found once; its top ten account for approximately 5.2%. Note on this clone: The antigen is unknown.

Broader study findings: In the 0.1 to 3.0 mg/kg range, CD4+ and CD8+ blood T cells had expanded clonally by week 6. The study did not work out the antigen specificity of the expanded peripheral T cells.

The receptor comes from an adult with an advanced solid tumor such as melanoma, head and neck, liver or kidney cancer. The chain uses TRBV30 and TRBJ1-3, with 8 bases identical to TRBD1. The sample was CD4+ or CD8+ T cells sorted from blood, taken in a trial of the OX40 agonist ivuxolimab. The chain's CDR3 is CAWSPGQGSGNTIYF. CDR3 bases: TGTGCCTGGAGCCCCGGACAGGGCTCTGGAAACACCATATATTTT. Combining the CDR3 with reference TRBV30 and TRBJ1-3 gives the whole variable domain SQTIHQWPATLVQPVGSPLSLECTVEGTSNPNLYWYRQAAGRGLQLLFYSVGIGQISSEVPQNLSASRPQDRQFILSSKKLLLSDSGFYLCAWSPGQGSGNTIYFGEGSWLTVV.